This entry concerns a single T cell receptor (beta chain). The antigen remains undetermined. The sample contains more than one DNA sequence encoding this CDR3. These data originate in a study of shared clonotypes between healthy human individuals. The CDR3 extends over 14 amino acids. The germline CDR1 and CDR2 sequences are SEHNR and FQNEAQ (reference sequence). V lost 1 base, J lost 3 bases, and 0 bases stayed unmatched. At deep level, the assay was performed. Here immunoSEQ multiplex PCR was the method, and the copy in TCRdb shows in-frame clones only, minus some. The sample yields roughly 1,500,000 clones, approximately 98.5% seen once. Study observations and caveats: The authors sampled blood alone, and tissue repertoires likely differ.

Sequenced: naive CD4+ T cells sorted from blood. This sample's subset: CD45RA+ positively selected. The TCR originated in a man aged 25-45 years in good health. This chain connects TRBV7-9 to TRBJ1-2, with 9 positions matching TRBD1. The CDR3 sequence: CASSLGQGDYGYTF. CDR3 DNA sequence: TGTGCCAGCAGCTTAGGACAGGGGGACTATGGCTACACCTTC.